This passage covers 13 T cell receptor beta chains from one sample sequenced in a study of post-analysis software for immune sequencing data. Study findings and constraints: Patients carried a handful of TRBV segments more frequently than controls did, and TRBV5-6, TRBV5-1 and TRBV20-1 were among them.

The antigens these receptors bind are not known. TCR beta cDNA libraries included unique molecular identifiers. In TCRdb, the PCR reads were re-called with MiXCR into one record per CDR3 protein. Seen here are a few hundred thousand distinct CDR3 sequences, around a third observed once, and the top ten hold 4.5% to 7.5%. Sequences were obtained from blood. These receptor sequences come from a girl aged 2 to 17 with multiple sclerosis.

The CDR3 reads CASSPGLRTSGELFF. The DNA for the CDR3 is TGTGCCAGCAGCCCGGGACTCAGGACGTCCGGGGAGCTGTTTTTT. The chain employs TRBV11-1 and TRBJ2-2; D is possibly TRBD2 (6 bases). The CDR3 spans 15 residues. Per germline, CDR1 SGHAT and CDR2 FQDESV (reference sequence). Deletions cut 5 bases from V and 6 bases from J, with 16 bases between.

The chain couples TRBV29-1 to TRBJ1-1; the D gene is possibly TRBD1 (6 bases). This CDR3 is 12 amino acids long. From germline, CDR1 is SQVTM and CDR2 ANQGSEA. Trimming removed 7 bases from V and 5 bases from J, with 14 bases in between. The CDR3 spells CSGDKMGTEAFF. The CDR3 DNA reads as TGCAGCGGGGACAAAATGGGGACTGAAGCTTTCTTT.

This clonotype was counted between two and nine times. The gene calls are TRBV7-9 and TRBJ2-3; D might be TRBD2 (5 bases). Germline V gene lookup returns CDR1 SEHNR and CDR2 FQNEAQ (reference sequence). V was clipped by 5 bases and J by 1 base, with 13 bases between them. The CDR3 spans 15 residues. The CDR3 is CASSPVGSGTDTQYF. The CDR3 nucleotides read TGTGCCAGCAGCCCGGTGGGTAGCGGCACAGATACGCAGTATTTT.

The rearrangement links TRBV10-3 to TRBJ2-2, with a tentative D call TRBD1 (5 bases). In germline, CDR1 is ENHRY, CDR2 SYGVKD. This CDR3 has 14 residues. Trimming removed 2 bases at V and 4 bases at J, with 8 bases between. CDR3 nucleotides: TGTGCCATCAGTGAGCTGGACACCACCGGGGAGCTGTTTTTT. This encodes CAISELDTTGELFF.

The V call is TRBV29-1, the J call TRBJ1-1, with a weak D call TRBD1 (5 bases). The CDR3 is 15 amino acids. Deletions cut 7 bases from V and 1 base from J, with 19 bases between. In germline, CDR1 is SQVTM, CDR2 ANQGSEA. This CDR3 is CSAAGDLLGNTEAFF. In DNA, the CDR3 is TGCAGCGCCGCGGGGGATCTGCTCGGGAACACTGAAGCTTTCTTT.

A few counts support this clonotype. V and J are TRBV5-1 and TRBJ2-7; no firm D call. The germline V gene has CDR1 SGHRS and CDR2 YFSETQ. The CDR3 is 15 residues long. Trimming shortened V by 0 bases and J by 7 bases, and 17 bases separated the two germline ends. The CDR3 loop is CASSLGVSSSWEQYF. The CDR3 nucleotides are TGCGCCAGCAGCTTGGGCGTCAGCTCTTCGTGGGAGCAGTACTTC.

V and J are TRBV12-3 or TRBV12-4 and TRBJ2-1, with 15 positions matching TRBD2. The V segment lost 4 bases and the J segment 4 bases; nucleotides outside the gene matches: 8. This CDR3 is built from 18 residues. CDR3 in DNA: TGTGCCAGCAGTTCCGGACTAGCGGGGGGGCCGAGTTACAATGAGCAGTTCTTC. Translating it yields CASSSGLAGGPSYNEQFF.

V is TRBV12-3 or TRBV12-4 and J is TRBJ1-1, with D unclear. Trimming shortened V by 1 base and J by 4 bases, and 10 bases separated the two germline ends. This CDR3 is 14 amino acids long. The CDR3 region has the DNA TGTGCCAGCAGTTTAGTACAGTCCTCCACTGAAGCTTTCTTT. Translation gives CASSLVQSSTEAFF.

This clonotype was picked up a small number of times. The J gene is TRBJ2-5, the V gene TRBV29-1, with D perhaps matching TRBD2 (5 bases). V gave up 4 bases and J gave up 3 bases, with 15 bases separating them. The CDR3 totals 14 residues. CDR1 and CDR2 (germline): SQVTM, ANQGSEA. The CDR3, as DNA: TGCAGCGTTGTTCAGTTTACGGGGAAAGAGACCCAGTACTTC. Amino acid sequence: CSVVQFTGKETQYF.

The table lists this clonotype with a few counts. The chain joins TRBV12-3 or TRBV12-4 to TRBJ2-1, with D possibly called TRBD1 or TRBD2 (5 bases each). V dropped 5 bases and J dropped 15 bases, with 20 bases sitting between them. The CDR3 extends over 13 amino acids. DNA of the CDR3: TGTGCCAGCAGTCCCCGGCAGGGACGCCGTCTGTTCTTC. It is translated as CASSPRQGRRLFF.

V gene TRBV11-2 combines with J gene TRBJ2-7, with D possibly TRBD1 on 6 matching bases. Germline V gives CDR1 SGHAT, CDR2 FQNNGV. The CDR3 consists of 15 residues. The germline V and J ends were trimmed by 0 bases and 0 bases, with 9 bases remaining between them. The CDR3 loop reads CASSLDPDSSYEQYF. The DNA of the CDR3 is TGTGCCAGCAGCTTAGATCCGGACAGCTCCTACGAGCAGTACTTC.

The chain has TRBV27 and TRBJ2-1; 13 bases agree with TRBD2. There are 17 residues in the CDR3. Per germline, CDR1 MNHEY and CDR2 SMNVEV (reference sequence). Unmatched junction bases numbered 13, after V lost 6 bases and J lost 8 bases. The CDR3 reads CASSRTSGGASIHEQFF. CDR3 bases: TGTGCCAGCAGCCGAACTAGCGGGGGGGCCTCGATCCATGAGCAGTTCTTC.

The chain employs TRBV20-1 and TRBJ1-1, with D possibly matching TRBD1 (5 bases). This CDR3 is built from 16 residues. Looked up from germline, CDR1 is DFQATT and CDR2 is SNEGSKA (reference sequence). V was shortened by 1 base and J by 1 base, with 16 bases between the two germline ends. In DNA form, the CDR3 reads TGCAGTGCTAGAGCAGGGTTGAGGTCTGCGAACACTGAAGCTTTCTTT. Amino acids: CSARAGLRSANTEAFF.